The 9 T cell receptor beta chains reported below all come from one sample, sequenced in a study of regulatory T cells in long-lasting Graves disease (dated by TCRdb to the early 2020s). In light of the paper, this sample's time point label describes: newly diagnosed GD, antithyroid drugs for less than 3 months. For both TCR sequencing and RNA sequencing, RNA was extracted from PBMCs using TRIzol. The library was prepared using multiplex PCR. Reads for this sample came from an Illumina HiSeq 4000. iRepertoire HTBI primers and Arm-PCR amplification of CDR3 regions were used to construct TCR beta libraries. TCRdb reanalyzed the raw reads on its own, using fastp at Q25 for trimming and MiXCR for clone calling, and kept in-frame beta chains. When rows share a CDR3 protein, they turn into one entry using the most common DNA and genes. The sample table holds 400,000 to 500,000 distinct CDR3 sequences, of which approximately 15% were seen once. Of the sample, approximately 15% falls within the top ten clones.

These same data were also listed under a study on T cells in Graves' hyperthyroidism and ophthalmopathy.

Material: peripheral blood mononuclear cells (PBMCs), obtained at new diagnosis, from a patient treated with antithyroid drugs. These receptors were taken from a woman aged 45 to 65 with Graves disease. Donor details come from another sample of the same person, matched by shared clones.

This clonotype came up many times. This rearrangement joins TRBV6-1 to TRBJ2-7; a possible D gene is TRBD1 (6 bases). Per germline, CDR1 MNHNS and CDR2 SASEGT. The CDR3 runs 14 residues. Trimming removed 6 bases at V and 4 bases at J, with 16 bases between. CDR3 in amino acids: CASRSPGHLYEQYF. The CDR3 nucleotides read TGTGCCAGCAGATCCCCGGGACACCTTTACGAGCAGTACTTC.

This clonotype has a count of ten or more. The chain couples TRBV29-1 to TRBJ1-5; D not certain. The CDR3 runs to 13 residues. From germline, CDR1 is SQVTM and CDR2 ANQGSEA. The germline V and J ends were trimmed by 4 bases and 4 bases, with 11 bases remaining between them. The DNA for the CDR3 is TGCAGCGTTGCAATGGGCACAAATCAGCCCCAGCATTTT. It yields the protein CSVAMGTNQPQHF.

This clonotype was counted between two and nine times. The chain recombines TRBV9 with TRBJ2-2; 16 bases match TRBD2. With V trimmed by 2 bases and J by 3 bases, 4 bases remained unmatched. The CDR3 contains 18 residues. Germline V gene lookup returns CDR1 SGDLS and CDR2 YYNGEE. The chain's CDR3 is CASSVGLAGGRDTGELFF. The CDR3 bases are TGTGCCAGCAGCGTGGGACTAGCGGGAGGGCGGGACACCGGGGAGCTGTTTTTT.

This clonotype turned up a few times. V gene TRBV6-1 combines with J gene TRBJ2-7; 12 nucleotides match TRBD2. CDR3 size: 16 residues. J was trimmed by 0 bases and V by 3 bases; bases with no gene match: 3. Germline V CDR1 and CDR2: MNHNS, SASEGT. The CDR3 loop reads CASSDRTSGTSYEQYF. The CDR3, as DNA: TGTGCCAGCAGTGACCGGACTAGCGGGACCTCCTACGAGCAGTACTTC.

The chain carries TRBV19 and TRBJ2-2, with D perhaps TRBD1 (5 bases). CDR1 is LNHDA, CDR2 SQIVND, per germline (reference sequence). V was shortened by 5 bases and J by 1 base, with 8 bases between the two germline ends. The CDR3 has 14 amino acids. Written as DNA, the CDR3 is TGTGCCAGTAGTCCAGGGATGAACACCGGGGAGCTGTTTTTT. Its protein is CASSPGMNTGELFF. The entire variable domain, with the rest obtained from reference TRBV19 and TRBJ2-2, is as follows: DGGITQSPKYLFRKEGQNVTLSCEQNLNHDAMYWYRQDPGQGLRLIYYSQIVNDFQKGDIAEGYSVSREKKESFPLTVTSAQKNPTAFYLCASSPGMNTGELFFGEGSRLTVL.

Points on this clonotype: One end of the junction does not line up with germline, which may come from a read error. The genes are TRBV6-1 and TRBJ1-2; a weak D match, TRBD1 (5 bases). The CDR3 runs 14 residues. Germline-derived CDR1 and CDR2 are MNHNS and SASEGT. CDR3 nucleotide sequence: TGTGCCAGCAGCCAGCAGGGTTTTGACTATTGCTACACCTTC. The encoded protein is CASSQQGFDYCYTF.

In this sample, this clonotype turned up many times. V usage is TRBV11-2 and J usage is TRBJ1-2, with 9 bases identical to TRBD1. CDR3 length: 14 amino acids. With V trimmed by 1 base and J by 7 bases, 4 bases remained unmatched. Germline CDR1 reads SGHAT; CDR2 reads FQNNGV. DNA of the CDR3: TGTGCCAGCAGCTTAGTGGGACAGGGACGTGGCTACACCTTC. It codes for CASSLVGQGRGYTF. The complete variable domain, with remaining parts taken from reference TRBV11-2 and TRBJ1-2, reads EAGVAQSPRYKIIEKRQSVAFWCNPISGHATLYWYQQILGQGPKLLIQFQNNGVVDDSQLPKDRFSAERLKGVDSTLKIQPAKLEDSAVYLCASSLVGQGRGYTFGSGTRLTVV.

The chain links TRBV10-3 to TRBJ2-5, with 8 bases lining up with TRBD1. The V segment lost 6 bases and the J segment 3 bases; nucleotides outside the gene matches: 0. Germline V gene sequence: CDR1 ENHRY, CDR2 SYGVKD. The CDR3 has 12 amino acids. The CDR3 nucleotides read TGTGCCATCAGGGACAGGGAAGAGACCCAGTACTTC. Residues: CAIRDREETQYF.

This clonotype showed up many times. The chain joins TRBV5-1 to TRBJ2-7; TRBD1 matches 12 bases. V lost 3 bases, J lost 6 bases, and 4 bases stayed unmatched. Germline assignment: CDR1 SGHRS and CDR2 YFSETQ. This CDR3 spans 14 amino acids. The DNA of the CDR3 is TGCGCCAGCAGCTGGGGACAGGGGGCTGTCGAGCAGTACTTC. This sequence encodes CASSWGQGAVEQYF. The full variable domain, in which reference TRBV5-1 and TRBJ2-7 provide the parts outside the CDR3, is KAGVTQTPRYLIKTRGQQVTLSCSPISGHRSVSWYQQTPGQGLQFLFEYFSETQRNKGNFPGRFSGRQFSNSRSEMNVSTLELGDSALYLCASSWGQGAVEQYFGPGTRLTVT.